These 30 T cell receptor beta chains share one sample of origin, sequenced in a study of OX40 agonist ivuxolimab in advanced cancers. Profiled with immunoSEQ multiplex PCR; TCRdb holds only in-frame clones, not every one. The sample consists of some 45,000 clones, 86% of them appearing once. The sample was CD4+ or CD8+ T cells sorted from blood, taken in a trial of the OX40 agonist ivuxolimab. These receptors were collected from an adult with an advanced solid tumor such as melanoma, head and neck, liver or kidney cancer.

CDR3 bases: TGTGCCAGCAGCGTAGGGGCTAGCGATTCGGCCTACGAGCAGTACTTC. Protein product: CASSVGASDSAYEQYF. The chain links TRBV9 to TRBJ2-7, with a tentative D call TRBD2 (6 bases). V gave up 0 bases and J gave up 2 bases, with 15 bases separating them. The CDR3 loop spans 16 amino acids. Germline CDR1 reads SGDLS; CDR2 reads YYNGEE.

This rearrangement joins TRBV19 to TRBJ2-2; 8 bases line up with TRBD1. The germline gives CDR1 LNHDA, CDR2 SQIVND (reference sequence). This CDR3 is 15 amino acids long. J gave up 2 bases and V 4 bases, and 3 bases lay outside the gene matches. CDR3 nucleotide sequence: TGTGCCAGTAGTAAGGACAGGGCCAACACCGGGGAGCTGTTTTTT. Protein: CASSKDRANTGELFF.

In this sample, this clone turned up once. The CDR3, as DNA: TGTGCCACGAAATCGGGACACTCTGGAAACACCATATATTTT. Amino acids: CATKSGHSGNTIYF. This chain uses TRBV6-5 with TRBJ1-3, with a weak D call TRBD1 (6 bases). The CDR3 runs to 14 residues. V lost 10 bases, J lost 0 bases, and 13 bases lay in between. The V gene's germline CDR1 is MNHEY and CDR2 SVGAGI.

The chain joins TRBV2 to TRBJ2-2; D ambiguous. The CDR3 extends over 13 amino acids. V was pared by 7 bases and J by 4 bases, with 10 bases between. In germline, CDR1 is SNHLY, CDR2 FYNNEI. The CDR3 DNA follows: TGTGCCAGCAAGGCCGACGGCACCGGGGAGCTGTTTTTT. This encodes CASKADGTGELFF.

The chain employs TRBV6-4 and TRBJ1-3; TRBD1 aligns across 9 bases. Germline CDR1 and CDR2: MRHNA and SNTAGT. The CDR3 consists of 14 residues. V was pared by 5 bases and J by 4 bases, with 3 bases of the junction left unmatched. In DNA, the CDR3 is TGTGCCAGCAGTCGACAGGGGGTCGGAAACACCATATATTTT. Protein sequence: CASSRQGVGNTIYF.

The chain employs TRBV11-2 and TRBJ2-3; 13 nucleotides align to TRBD2. This CDR3 is 17 amino acids long. The trim removed 5 bases at V and 8 bases at J, leaving 13 bases unmatched. The germline V gene encodes CDR1 SGHAT and CDR2 FQNNGV. This chain's CDR3 is CASSPGLAGPSRGTQYF. The DNA for the CDR3 is TGTGCCAGCAGCCCGGGACTAGCGGGGCCCTCGAGAGGTACGCAGTATTTT.

The gene calls are TRBV9 and TRBJ2-3; 11 bases are shared with TRBD2. Germline CDR1 and CDR2: SGDLS and YYNGEE. V lost 2 bases to trimming and J lost 0 bases; unmatched junction nucleotides: 11. This CDR3 spans 19 amino acids. The CDR3 loop is CASSVSIAGGPRSTDTQYF. The CDR3 nucleotides read TGTGCCAGCAGCGTTTCGATAGCGGGGGGGCCTCGGAGCACAGATACGCAGTATTTT.

The genes are TRBV7-2 and TRBJ2-1; a weak D match, TRBD2 (6 bases). Per the germline V gene, CDR1 is SGHTA and CDR2 is FQGNSA. The CDR3 spans 16 residues. The germline V and J ends were trimmed by 0 bases and 7 bases, with 16 bases remaining between them. CDR3 protein: CASSLAGGLGWNEQFF. The DNA of the CDR3 is TGTGCCAGCAGCTTAGCGGGGGGTCTGGGTTGGAATGAGCAGTTCTTC.

The rearrangement uses TRBV7-2 and TRBJ1-2; 7 bases are a match to TRBD1. CDR3 size: 14 residues. CDR1 and CDR2 from the germline V gene are SGHTA and FQGNSA. V lost 8 bases to trimming and J lost 1 base; unmatched junction nucleotides: 7. The CDR3 DNA follows: TGTGCCAGCGGGTTGCCAGGGGGTAACTATGGCTACACCTTC. Its translation: CASGLPGGNYGYTF.

The chain employs TRBV5-1 and TRBJ1-2, with no clear D. The CDR3 is 12 amino acids. Trimming pared 0 bases from V and 4 bases from J, leaving 4 bases between. Germline loops: CDR1 SGHRS, CDR2 YFSETQ. CDR3 sequence reads: CASSLESYGYTF. The CDR3 DNA reads as TGCGCCAGCAGCTTGGAGAGCTATGGCTACACCTTC.

This sequence joins TRBV5-1 and TRBJ2-7; D is unresolved. Germline loops: CDR1 SGHRS, CDR2 YFSETQ. Trimming shortened V by 4 bases and J by 3 bases, and 8 bases separated the two germline ends. This CDR3 is 12 amino acids long. CDR3 DNA sequence: TGCGCCAGCAGCCCGGGCCACTACGAGCAGTACTTC. It codes for CASSPGHYEQYF.

This chain connects TRBV15 to TRBJ1-5; a possible D gene is TRBD1 (5 bases). Looked up from germline, CDR1 is LNHNV and CDR2 is YYDKDF (reference sequence). Trimming removed 3 bases from V and 0 bases from J, with 6 bases in between. This CDR3 is built from 14 residues. The CDR3 protein is CATSRDISNQPQHF. The DNA for the CDR3 is TGTGCCACCAGCAGGGACATTAGCAATCAGCCCCAGCATTTT.

The chain has TRBV18 and TRBJ1-5; D call uncertain. V lost 5 bases to trimming and J lost 3 bases, with 11 bases between them. The CDR3 has 14 residues. CDR1 and CDR2 from the germline V gene are KGHSH and LQKENI. The DNA of the CDR3 is TGTGCCAGCTCAGTGGACCCATACAATCAGCCCCAGCATTTT. This encodes CASSVDPYNQPQHF.

The chain couples TRBV6-1 to TRBJ1-3; no definite D call. In germline, CDR1 is MNHNS, CDR2 SASEGT. V lost 5 bases, J lost 2 bases, and 13 bases lay in between. The CDR3 has 15 residues. The CDR3, as DNA: TGTGCCAGCAGTAACAGTCTGCCCACTGGAAACACCATATATTTT. Protein product: CASSNSLPTGNTIYF.

CDR3 DNA: TGTGCCAGCAGCCGAAAGGGCCCAGATACGCAGTATTTT. Translated: CASSRKGPDTQYF. The rearrangement links TRBV7-9 to TRBJ2-3; D gene unclear. This CDR3 is 13 amino acids long. The V end lost 5 bases, the J end lost 4 bases, and 10 bases lay between the germline ends. Germline lookup yields CDR1 SEHNR and CDR2 FQNEAQ (reference sequence).

This clone has just a few counts. The V and J genes are TRBV11-3 and TRBJ2-3, with a tentative D call TRBD2 (5 bases). The CDR3 totals 15 residues. Per germline, CDR1 SGHNT and CDR2 YENEEA. V shed 5 bases and J shed 1 base, with 13 bases lying between them. The CDR3 region has the DNA TGTGCCAGCAGCCTACGGGGATGGGGCACAGATACGCAGTATTTT. This gives the protein CASSLRGWGTDTQYF.

The chain joins TRBV11-2 to TRBJ2-5, with 14 positions matching TRBD2. The CDR3 spans 15 residues. Germline V gives CDR1 SGHAT, CDR2 FQNNGV. Trimming at V came to 5 bases and at J to 3 bases, leaving 2 bases not matched to a gene. The CDR3 loop reads CASSQTSGREETQYF. CDR3 bases: TGTGCCAGCAGCCAGACTAGCGGGAGGGAAGAGACCCAGTACTTC.

The chain has TRBV29-1 and TRBJ2-1; 11 bases agree with TRBD2. This CDR3 has 15 amino acids. J was trimmed by 7 bases and V by 3 bases; bases with no gene match: 8. Germline CDR1 and CDR2: SQVTM and ANQGSEA. The CDR3 protein is CSVDPPSGRMNEQFF. In DNA, the CDR3 is TGCAGCGTTGACCCCCCTAGCGGGAGGATGAATGAGCAGTTCTTC.

The chain links TRBV6-4 to TRBJ1-4, with a weak D call TRBD1 (5 bases). The CDR3 has 14 amino acids. Trimming took off 3 bases at V and 7 bases at J, with 12 bases between the two ends. Germline assignment: CDR1 MRHNA and CDR2 SNTAGT. CDR3 bases: TGTGCCAGCAGTGAGCGTCCTCAGGGTGAAAAACTGTTTTTT. This translates into CASSERPQGEKLFF.

The rearrangement links TRBV19 to TRBJ1-5, with D possibly being TRBD1 (5 bases). V gave up 5 bases and J gave up 0 bases, with 11 bases separating them. The germline V gene has CDR1 LNHDA and CDR2 SQIVND (reference sequence). The CDR3 length is 15 residues. CDR3 region: CASSEGSNSNQPQHF. The CDR3 DNA follows: TGTGCCAGTAGTGAGGGGTCAAATAGCAATCAGCCCCAGCATTTT.

Here the CDR3 DNA reads TGTGCCAGCAGCTCCGGACAGGGTCAGACCCAGTACTTC. Translating gives CASSSGQGQTQYF. This chain connects TRBV28 to TRBJ2-5, with 8 positions matching TRBD1. Germline values: CDR1 MDHEN, CDR2 SYDVKM. CDR3 size: 13 residues. Trimming at V came to 6 bases and at J to 6 bases, leaving 6 bases not matched to a gene.

The rearrangement links TRBV6-1 to TRBJ1-6, with TRBD1 matching 8 bases. Looked up from germline, CDR1 is MNHNS and CDR2 is SASEGT. This CDR3 is 14 amino acids long. V dropped 7 bases and J dropped 9; count of bases not matched to a gene: 8. The CDR3 DNA is TGTGCCAGCACAGGGGGCTTCGTCGGTTCACCCCTCCACTTT. It yields the protein CASTGGFVGSPLHF.

This chain connects TRBV27 to TRBJ2-7; 7 bases line up with TRBD2. Germline CDR1 and CDR2: MNHEY and SMNVEV (reference sequence). The junction had 8 bases not matched to a gene; V was cut back by 3 bases and J by 6 bases. CDR3 length: 14 residues. CDR3 nucleotides: TGTGCCAGCAGTTTTGGACTAGGTGGCTCCGAGCAGTACTTC. Translation: CASSFGLGGSEQYF.

The chain carries TRBV7-7 and TRBJ2-7, with a tentative D call TRBD2 (5 bases). The CDR3 sequence is 14 residues long. Germline CDR1 and CDR2: SSHAT and FNYEAQ (reference sequence). With 5 bases removed from V and 3 bases from J, the gap between germline ends came to 14 bases. The DNA of the CDR3 is TGTGCCAGCAGCAAATCGGAGGCAAGCTACGAGCAGTACTTC. It codes for CASSKSEASYEQYF.

This clone has a single count. This chain connects TRBV28 to TRBJ1-6, with D possibly being TRBD1 (6 bases). Trimming took off 2 bases at V and 5 bases at J, with 16 bases between the two ends. CDR1 is MDHEN and CDR2 is SYDVKM in the germline V gene. CDR3 length: 17 residues. CDR3 region: CASSLGWTDGNNSPLHF. The CDR3 nucleotides read TGTGCCAGCAGTTTAGGTTGGACAGACGGGAATAATTCACCCCTCCACTTT.

The chain carries TRBV10-3 and TRBJ1-1; 7 bases fit TRBD1. The germline CDR1 and CDR2 sequences are ENHRY and SYGVKD. This CDR3 is 13 amino acids long. The trim removed 6 bases at V and 3 bases at J, leaving 4 bases unmatched. CDR3 region: CAIRGQSDTEAFF. DNA of the CDR3: TGTGCCATCAGGGGACAGTCAGACACTGAAGCTTTCTTT.

This clone was counted once. The chain links TRBV2 to TRBJ1-2; TRBD1 might be the D (5 bases). Germline CDR1 SNHLY, CDR2 FYNNEI. The CDR3 sequence is 12 residues long. Trimming left V 7 bases short and J 3 bases short, with 9 bases between. The CDR3 reads CASTRQYYGYTF. The CDR3 DNA follows: TGTGCCAGCACTCGACAGTACTATGGCTACACCTTC.

The V call is TRBV19, the J call TRBJ1-4; no clear D gene. CDR1 and CDR2 (germline): LNHDA, SQIVND (reference sequence). CDR3 size: 14 residues. The germline V and J ends were trimmed by 2 bases and 7 bases, with 11 bases remaining between them. The DNA of the CDR3 is TGTGCCAGTAGTATAACTGCTATCGGTGAAAAACTGTTTTTT. It specifies CASSITAIGEKLFF.

The V gene is TRBV18, the J gene TRBJ2-6; D gene ambiguous. The germline V gene encodes CDR1 KGHSH and CDR2 LQKENI. Trimming removed 6 bases at V and 3 bases at J, with 15 bases between. There are 16 residues in the CDR3. The CDR3 reads CASSLAVGSGANVLTF. In nucleotides, the CDR3 is TGTGCCAGCTCCCTCGCCGTAGGCAGTGGGGCCAACGTCCTGACTTTC.

The V and J genes are TRBV7-3 and TRBJ1-2; D not resolved. This CDR3 spans 14 amino acids. Germline V gene lookup returns CDR1 SGHTA and CDR2 FQGTGA. The ends were cut back, 7 bases at V and 1 base at J, with 13 bases in the middle. CDR3 amino acids: CASTPLGSNYGYTF. CDR3 nucleotides: TGTGCCAGCACCCCGCTGGGCAGTAACTATGGCTACACCTTC.